This TCR beta chain was obtained from a study of blood T cell repertoires in COVID-19. Overall study: Researchers got acute and convalescent COVID-19 samples from the United States, Italy and Spain.

The CDR3 runs to 14 residues. V was pared by 6 bases and J by 4 bases, with 12 bases between. CDR1 MNHEY and CDR2 SMNVEV come from the germline V gene (reference sequence). This table comes from immunoSEQ multiplex PCR, and its TCRdb copy is limited to in-frame clones, with some not included. The data hold about 400,000 clones, with 70% to 90% observed a single time. Specimen: PBMCs or T cells enriched from blood (not recorded which). This receptor was taken from a middle-aged woman with acute COVID-19. The chain uses TRBV27 and TRBJ2-2; D is possibly TRBD1 (5 bases). CDR3 sequence: CASSAGLSTGELFF. The CDR3 nucleotides are TGTGCCAGCAGCGCAGGGCTCTCCACCGGGGAGCTGTTTTTT.